Below, 29 T cell receptor beta chains from the same sample are listed, as sequenced in a study of shared clonotypes between healthy human individuals. Assay used: immunoSEQ multiplex PCR; TCRdb lists only in-frame clones, some missing. The sample lists some 490,000 clones, more than 75% seen once, with around 12% in the top ten. What was sequenced was PBMCs. The origin of the receptors is a woman aged 40-49 years in good health. Some clones in this sample may be carry-over from other donors' samples.

This clone turned up a few times. V is TRBV5-4 and J is TRBJ1-2; no reliable D call. V gave up 0 bases and J gave up 2 bases, with 5 bases separating them. The CDR3 contains 13 residues. Germline V gene lookup returns CDR1 SGHNT and CDR2 YYREEE (reference sequence). DNA for the CDR3: TGTGCCAGCAGCTTGGAGAGAAACTATGGCTACACCTTC. It translates to CASSLERNYGYTF.

This sequence joins TRBV7-2 and TRBJ1-3, with TRBD1 matching 10 bases. V dropped 4 bases and J dropped 0; count of bases not matched to a gene: 6. The germline V gene has CDR1 SGHTA and CDR2 FQGNSA. The CDR3 covers 17 residues. The CDR3 DNA follows: TGTGCCAGCAGCTCCCGACAGGGGGCCAACTCTGGAAACACCATATATTTT. This encodes CASSSRQGANSGNTIYF.

The J gene is TRBJ1-2, the V gene TRBV28, with a weak D call TRBD1 (5 bases). The CDR3 extends over 15 amino acids. Germline V lookup: CDR1 MDHEN, CDR2 SYDVKM. The V and J ends lost 5 bases and 3 bases respectively, with 16 bases between them. The CDR3 spells CASSSTGTGYYGYTF. In DNA, the CDR3 is TGTGCCAGCAGTAGTACAGGTACTGGCTACTATGGCTACACCTTC.

This clone was recorded only once. The rearrangement uses TRBV7-8 and TRBJ2-2; no definite D call. V dropped 5 bases and J dropped 10 bases, with 14 bases sitting between them. Germline V CDR1 and CDR2: SGHVS, FQNEAQ. The CDR3 length is 13 residues. CDR3 loop: CASSPLTRQELFF. As DNA, the CDR3 is TGTGCCAGCAGCCCCCTGACTCGGCAGGAGCTGTTTTTT.

The rearrangement links TRBV7-2 to TRBJ1-5, with unresolved D. Germline CDR1 is SGHTA and CDR2 is FQGNSA. V was shortened by 2 bases and J by 6 bases, with 8 bases between the two germline ends. The CDR3 extends over 13 amino acids. CDR3 bases: TGTGCCAGCAGCTTACGAACGGCTCAGCCCCAGCATTTT. It codes for CASSLRTAQPQHF. The whole variable domain, remainder taken from reference TRBV7-2 and TRBJ1-5, is GAGVSQSPSNKVTEKGKDVELRCDPISGHTALYWYRQSLGQGLEFLIYFQGNSAPDKSGLPSDRFSAERTGGSVSTLTIQRTQQEDSAVYLCASSLRTAQPQHFGDGTRLSIL.

The rearrangement joins TRBV9 to TRBJ2-1, with no clear D. Trimming left V 2 bases short and J 0 bases short, with 12 bases between. CDR3 length: 16 residues. Germline lookup yields CDR1 SGDLS and CDR2 YYNGEE. CDR3 loop: CASSVSAVSSYNEQFF. CDR3 DNA: TGTGCCAGCAGCGTGTCGGCGGTAAGCTCCTACAATGAGCAGTTCTTC.

The CDR3 loop reads CASSYGTGGNTEAFF. CDR3 bases: TGCGCCAGCAGCTACGGGACAGGAGGGAACACTGAAGCTTTCTTT. The V gene is TRBV5-1, the J gene TRBJ1-1, with 8 bases identical to TRBD1. V gave up 3 bases and J gave up 1 base; unmatched junction bases: 5. CDR3 length: 15 residues. Germline V gene data show CDR1 as SGHRS and CDR2 as YFSETQ. Combining the CDR3 with reference TRBV5-1 and TRBJ1-1 gives the whole variable domain KAGVTQTPRYLIKTRGQQVTLSCSPISGHRSVSWYQQTPGQGLQFLFEYFSETQRNKGNFPGRFSGRQFSNSRSEMNVSTLELGDSALYLCASSYGTGGNTEAFFGQGTRLTVV.

The J gene is TRBJ2-3, the V gene TRBV28, with D possibly TRBD2 on 5 matching bases. Germline values: CDR1 MDHEN, CDR2 SYDVKM. V shed 6 bases and J shed 1 base, with 8 bases lying between them. The CDR3 extends over 13 amino acids. CDR3 loop: CASRGSGTDTQYF. Here the CDR3 DNA reads TGTGCCAGCAGAGGTAGCGGCACAGATACGCAGTATTTT.

The chain recombines TRBV6-5 with TRBJ1-4; D is unresolved. Per germline, CDR1 MNHEY and CDR2 SVGAGI. The CDR3 covers 10 residues. The V and J ends lost 5 bases and 17 bases respectively, with 12 bases between them. CDR3 in DNA: TGTGCCAGCAGTGTCGACTCGCCCTTTTTT. Translation gives CASSVDSPFF.

This clone was found many times. This chain connects TRBV2 to TRBJ1-2; the D is unclear. The CDR3 is 19 residues long. Germline CDR1 is SNHLY and CDR2 is FYNNEI. Trimming cost V 3 bases and J 2 bases, with 25 bases left between them. As DNA, the CDR3 is TGTGCCAGCAGTGATTCGTTAGGACTGGGCCCCTATTGGAACTATGGCTACACCTTC. It specifies CASSDSLGLGPYWNYGYTF.

The rearrangement joins TRBV19 to TRBJ1-5, with 10 bases matching TRBD1. Germline V lookup: CDR1 LNHDA, CDR2 SQIVND (reference sequence). V lost 6 bases to trimming and J lost 0 bases; unmatched junction nucleotides: 8. CDR3 size: 17 residues. CDR3 residues: CASRGGQGFYSNQPQHF. CDR3 DNA: TGTGCCAGTAGGGGGGGACAGGGGTTTTATAGCAATCAGCCCCAGCATTTT.

This rearrangement joins TRBV28 to TRBJ1-5; D might be TRBD1 (5 bases). Trimming stripped 7 bases from V and 3 bases from J, with 19 bases between. Germline V gene sequence: CDR1 MDHEN, CDR2 SYDVKM. The CDR3 extends over 16 amino acids. This CDR3 reads CASKGRQFPYNQPQHF. CDR3 nucleotides: TGTGCCAGCAAGGGGCGTCAATTCCCTTACAATCAGCCCCAGCATTTT.

This clone turned up a few times. The chain joins TRBV30 to TRBJ1-2; unclear D gene. Trimming took 3 bases from V and 6 from J, leaving 17 bases between them. The CDR3 has 14 residues. Germline CDR1 GTSNPN, CDR2 SVGIG (reference sequence). CDR3 DNA sequence: TGTGCCTGGAGGCTTGGTCAGGAGTTAGATGGCTACACCTTC. Translation gives CAWRLGQELDGYTF.

The chain combines TRBV28 with TRBJ2-3; 9 nucleotides line up with TRBD1. Trimming removed 5 bases from V and 1 base from J; junction bases left unmatched: 4. The length of the CDR3 is 15 residues. CDR1 is MDHEN, CDR2 SYDVKM, per germline. The CDR3, as DNA: TGTGCCAGCAGTACAGGGGGCAGGGGCACAGATACGCAGTATTTT. Translated, it gives CASSTGGRGTDTQYF.

This rearrangement joins TRBV28 to TRBJ2-7, with D possibly called TRBD1 or TRBD2 (7 bases each). The CDR3 is 16 amino acids. The V end lost 5 bases, the J end lost 5 bases, and 22 bases lay between the germline ends. From germline, CDR1 is MDHEN and CDR2 SYDVKM. The CDR3 loop is CASSPPGPRGRDEQYF. For the CDR3, the DNA is TGTGCCAGCAGTCCACCGGGCCCCAGGGGGAGGGACGAGCAGTACTTC.

The gene calls are TRBV11-1 and TRBJ1-1; D remains ambiguous. This CDR3 contains 17 residues. V was shortened by 5 bases and J by 0 bases, with 19 bases between the two germline ends. From germline, CDR1 is SGHAT and CDR2 FQDESV (reference sequence). The CDR3 sequence: CASSPISGSYMNTEAFF. For the CDR3, the DNA is TGTGCCAGCAGCCCCATTAGTGGCAGCTATATGAACACTGAAGCTTTCTTT. Based on the CDR3 plus reference TRBV11-1 and TRBJ1-1, the full variable domain is EAEVAQSPRYKITEKSQAVAFWCDPISGHATLYWYRQILGQGPELLVQFQDESVVDDSQLPKDRFSAERLKGVDSTLKIQPAELGDSAMYLCASSPISGSYMNTEAFFGQGTRLTVV.

The chain uses TRBV30 and TRBJ1-1; 8 bases map to TRBD1. Germline CDR1 and CDR2: GTSNPN and SVGIG (reference sequence). CDR3 length equals 13 residues. V lost 5 bases, J lost 3 bases, and 5 bases stayed unmatched. In nucleotides, the CDR3 is TGTGCCTGGGCTCGGACAGGGCACACTGAAGCTTTCTTT. Its translation: CAWARTGHTEAFF.

In regard to this clone: Other nucleotide sequences in the sample specify the same CDR3. The V call is TRBV19, the J call TRBJ2-5; TRBD2 matches at 7 bases. Germline V gene data show CDR1 as LNHDA and CDR2 as SQIVND (reference sequence). The junction had 5 bases not matched to a gene; V was cut back by 5 bases and J by 2 bases. This CDR3 is 14 amino acids long. CDR3 nucleotide sequence: TGTGCCAGTAGTTCGCTAGCGGTACAAGAGACCCAGTACTTC. This sequence encodes CASSSLAVQETQYF.

The CDR3 sequence is CASSPGTANMNTEAFF. DNA of the CDR3: TGTGCCAGCAGCCCGGGGACGGCCAATATGAACACTGAAGCTTTCTTT. This sequence joins TRBV2 and TRBJ1-1, with a weak D call TRBD1 (5 bases). There are 16 residues in the CDR3. The V gene lost 6 bases and the J gene lost 0 bases, with 17 bases spanning the gap. Germline CDR1 reads SNHLY; CDR2 reads FYNNEI.

This clone came up once. The V gene is TRBV7-2, the J gene TRBJ2-7, with 10 bases matching TRBD2. The CDR3 covers 18 residues. From germline, CDR1 is SGHTA and CDR2 FQGNSA. After removal of 0 bases from V and 1 base from J, the junction contained 9 bases not matched to a gene. In DNA form, the CDR3 reads TGTGCCAGCAGCTTAGCCTCGCTAGCGGGAGTTTGGTCCTACGAGCAGTACTTC. Its translation: CASSLASLAGVWSYEQYF.

This chain joins TRBV27 and TRBJ2-1; 11 bases match TRBD2. With 4 bases clipped from V and 6 bases from J, the junction kept 5 bases outside the gene matches. The CDR3 totals 15 residues. Germline values: CDR1 MNHEY, CDR2 SMNVEV (reference sequence). CDR3 in DNA: TGTGCCAGCAGTTCCGGGACTAGCGGAATCAATGAGCAGTTCTTC. Encoded protein: CASSSGTSGINEQFF.

J is TRBJ1-4 and V is TRBV7-4, with TRBD1 as a possible D gene (5 bases). Germline assignment: CDR1 SGHVT and CDR2 SQSDAQ. Trimming shortened V by 1 base and J by 6 bases, and 15 bases separated the two germline ends. The CDR3 covers 16 residues. The CDR3 protein is CASSLVFRALDEKLFF. CDR3 DNA sequence: TGTGCCAGCAGCTTAGTTTTCAGGGCTCTGGATGAAAAACTGTTTTTT. Full variable domain (remainder filled in from reference TRBV7-4 and TRBJ1-4): GAGVSQSPRYKVAKRGRDVALRCDSISGHVTLYWYRQTLGQGSEVLTYSQSDAQRDKSGRPSGRFSAERPERSVSTLKIQRTEQGDSAVYLCASSLVFRALDEKLFFGSGTQLSVL.

The chain links TRBV7-3 to TRBJ2-6; D remains ambiguous. The CDR3 totals 15 residues. Germline V gives CDR1 SGHTA, CDR2 FQGTGA. The V end lost 5 bases, the J end lost 11 bases, and 19 bases lay between the germline ends. The CDR3 loop is CASSPEAIGFDVLTF. The DNA of the CDR3 is TGTGCCAGCAGCCCCGAGGCCATCGGTTTTGACGTCCTGACTTTC. The variable domain in full, with the rest retrieved from reference TRBV7-3 and TRBJ2-6, is GAGVSQTPSNKVTEKGKYVELRCDPISGHTALYWYRQSLGQGPEFLIYFQGTGAADDSGLPNDRFFAVRPEGSVSTLKIQRTERGDSAVYLCASSPEAIGFDVLTFGAGSRLTVL.

This chain links TRBV27 with TRBJ1-3; tentatively, D is TRBD1 (5 bases). CDR3 length: 13 residues. Germline CDR1 is MNHEY and CDR2 is SMNVEV (reference sequence). V was pared by 8 bases and J by 1 base, with 9 bases between. The CDR3 nucleotides read TGTGCCAGCCAAGACAGATCTGGAAACACCATATATTTT. Its protein is CASQDRSGNTIYF.

J is TRBJ2-1 and V is TRBV18, with D possibly matching TRBD2 (6 bases). The V and J ends lost 5 bases and 2 bases respectively, with 10 bases between them. The CDR3 covers 14 residues. Germline CDR1 is KGHSH and CDR2 is LQKENI. The CDR3 region has the DNA TGTGCCAGCTCAGCGGGACGGCCCTACAATGAGCAGTTCTTC. Its translation: CASSAGRPYNEQFF.

Remarks on this clone: Other DNA sequences in the same sample also yield this CDR3. In DNA, the CDR3 is TGTGCCAGCAGTTCGGCAGCTGAAGCTTTCTTT. This encodes CASSSAAEAFF. The gene calls are TRBV28 and TRBJ1-1; D is unclear. The germline V gene encodes CDR1 MDHEN and CDR2 SYDVKM. Deletions cut 4 bases from V and 6 bases from J, with 6 bases between. The CDR3 has 11 amino acids.

The rearrangement links TRBV5-4 to TRBJ2-2, with 7 bases fitting TRBD1. V was pared by 4 bases and J by 2 bases, with 5 bases of the junction left unmatched. The CDR3 has 15 residues. CDR1 is SGHNT and CDR2 is YYREEE in the germline V gene (reference sequence). CDR3 sequence: CASSLRDRNTGELFF. Written as DNA, the CDR3 is TGTGCCAGCAGCCTCCGGGACAGAAACACCGGGGAGCTGTTTTTT. The whole variable domain, remainder taken from reference TRBV5-4 and TRBJ2-2, is ETGVTQSPTHLIKTRGQQVTLRCSSQSGHNTVSWYQQALGQGPQFIFQYYREEENGRGNFPPRFSGLQFPNYSSELNVNALELDDSALYLCASSLRDRNTGELFFGEGSRLTVL.

The J gene is TRBJ2-5, the V gene TRBV10-2; 7 bases are shared with TRBD2. This CDR3 is built from 12 residues. Germline V gene lookup returns CDR1 WSHSY and CDR2 SAAADI. Trimming removed 3 bases from V and 7 bases from J; junction bases left unmatched: 2. The CDR3 is CASSDREGTQYF. The CDR3 coding sequence is TGCGCCAGCAGTGACAGGGAGGGGACCCAGTACTTC.

The chain recombines TRBV5-1 with TRBJ1-1; 8 positions agree with TRBD1. CDR3 length equals 15 residues. Germline CDR1 and CDR2: SGHRS and YFSETQ. J was trimmed by 3 bases and V by 5 bases; bases with no gene match: 9. For the CDR3, the DNA is TGCGCCAGCAGATCTACAGGGGGATTGGACACTGAAGCTTTCTTT. The encoded protein is CASRSTGGLDTEAFF. Full variable domain (missing parts from reference TRBV5-1 and TRBJ1-1): KAGVTQTPRYLIKTRGQQVTLSCSPISGHRSVSWYQQTPGQGLQFLFEYFSETQRNKGNFPGRFSGRQFSNSRSEMNVSTLELGDSALYLCASRSTGGLDTEAFFGQGTRLTVV.